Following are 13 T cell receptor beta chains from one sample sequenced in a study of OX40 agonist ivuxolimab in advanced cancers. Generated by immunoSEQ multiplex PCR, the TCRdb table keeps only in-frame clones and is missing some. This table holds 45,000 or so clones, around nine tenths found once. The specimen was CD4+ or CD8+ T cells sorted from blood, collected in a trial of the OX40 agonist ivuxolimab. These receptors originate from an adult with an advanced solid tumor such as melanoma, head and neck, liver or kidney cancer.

The CDR3 DNA reads as TGTGCCATCAGTGATGGCCTTGAGACCCAGTACTTC. As protein: CAISDGLETQYF. This chain uses TRBV10-3 with TRBJ2-5; D not resolved. Trimming stripped 3 bases from V and 5 bases from J, with 7 bases between. Germline lookup yields CDR1 ENHRY and CDR2 SYGVKD. The CDR3 is 12 amino acids.

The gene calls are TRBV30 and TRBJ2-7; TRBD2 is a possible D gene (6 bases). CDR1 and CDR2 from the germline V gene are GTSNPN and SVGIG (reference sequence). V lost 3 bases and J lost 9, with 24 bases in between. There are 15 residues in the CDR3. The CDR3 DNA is TGTGCCTGGAGCAGGCGCGGGACGGGTACTACGACGCAGTACTTC. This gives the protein CAWSRRGTGTTTQYF.

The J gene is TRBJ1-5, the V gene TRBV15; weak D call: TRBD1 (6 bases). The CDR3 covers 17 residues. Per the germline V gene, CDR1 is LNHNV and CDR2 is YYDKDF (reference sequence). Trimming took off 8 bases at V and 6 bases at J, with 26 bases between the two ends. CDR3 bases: TGTGCCACCGAGGGGGGCAGGGCGCGAATAAGGGGTCAGCCCCAGCATTTT. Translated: CATEGGRARIRGQPQHF. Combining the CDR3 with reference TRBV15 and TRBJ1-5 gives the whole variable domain DAMVIQNPRYQVTQFGKPVTLSCSQTLNHNVMYWYQQKSSQAPKLLFHYYDKDFNNEADTPDNFQSRRPNTSFCFLDIRSPGLGDTAMYLCATEGGRARIRGQPQHFGDGTRLSIL.

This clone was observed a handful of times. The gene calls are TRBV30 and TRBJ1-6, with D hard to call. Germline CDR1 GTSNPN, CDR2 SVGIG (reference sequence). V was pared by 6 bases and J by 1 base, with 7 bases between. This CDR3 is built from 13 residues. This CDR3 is CACGSSYNSPLHF. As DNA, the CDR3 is TGTGCCTGCGGGAGTTCCTATAATTCACCCCTCCACTTT.

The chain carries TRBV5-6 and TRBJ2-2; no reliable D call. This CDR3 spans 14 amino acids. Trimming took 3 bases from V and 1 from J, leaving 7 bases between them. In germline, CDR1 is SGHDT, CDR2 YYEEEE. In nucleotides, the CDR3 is TGTGCCAGCAGCTCCGGATTGAACACCGGGGAGCTGTTTTTT. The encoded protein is CASSSGLNTGELFF. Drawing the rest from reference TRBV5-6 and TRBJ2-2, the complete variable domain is DAGVTQSPTHLIKTRGQQVTLRCSPKSGHDTVSWYQQALGQGPQFIFQYYEEEERQRGNFPDRFSGHQFPNYSSELNVNALLLGDSALYLCASSSGLNTGELFFGEGSRLTVL.

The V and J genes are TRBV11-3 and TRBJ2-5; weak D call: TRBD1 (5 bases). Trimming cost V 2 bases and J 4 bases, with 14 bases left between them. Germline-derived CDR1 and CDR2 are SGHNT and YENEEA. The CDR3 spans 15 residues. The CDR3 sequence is CASSLTGRDGETQYF. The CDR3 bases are TGTGCCAGCAGCTTAACGGGCAGGGATGGAGAGACCCAGTACTTC. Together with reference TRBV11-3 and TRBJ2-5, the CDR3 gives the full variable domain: EAGVVQSPRYKIIEKKQPVAFWCNPISGHNTLYWYLQNLGQGPELLIRYENEEAVDDSQLPKDRFSAERLKGVDSTLKIQPAELGDSAVYLCASSLTGRDGETQYFGPGTRLLVL.

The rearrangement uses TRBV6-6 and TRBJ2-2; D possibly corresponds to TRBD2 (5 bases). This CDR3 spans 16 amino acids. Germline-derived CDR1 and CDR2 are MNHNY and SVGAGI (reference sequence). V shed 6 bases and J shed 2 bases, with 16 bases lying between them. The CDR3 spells CASRDVGEINTGELFF. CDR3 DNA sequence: TGTGCCAGCAGGGACGTCGGGGAGATCAACACCGGGGAGCTGTTTTTT.

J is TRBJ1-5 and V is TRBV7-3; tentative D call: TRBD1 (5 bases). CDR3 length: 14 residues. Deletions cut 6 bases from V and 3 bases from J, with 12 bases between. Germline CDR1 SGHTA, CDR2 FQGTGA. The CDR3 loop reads CASSPDSYNQPQHF. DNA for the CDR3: TGTGCCAGCAGTCCCGACAGTTACAATCAGCCCCAGCATTTT.

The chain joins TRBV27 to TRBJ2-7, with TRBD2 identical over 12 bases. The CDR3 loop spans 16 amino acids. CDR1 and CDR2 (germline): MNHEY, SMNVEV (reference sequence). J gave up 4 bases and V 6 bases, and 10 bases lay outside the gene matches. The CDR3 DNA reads TGTGCCAGCAGGGAGAAGACTAGCGGGGGATTTTACGAGCAGTACTTC. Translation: CASREKTSGGFYEQYF.

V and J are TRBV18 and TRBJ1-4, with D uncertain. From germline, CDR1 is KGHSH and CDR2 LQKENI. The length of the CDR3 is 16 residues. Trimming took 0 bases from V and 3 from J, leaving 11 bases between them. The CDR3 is CASSPPRRESNEKLFF. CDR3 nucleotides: TGTGCCAGCTCACCACCTCGGCGGGAGTCTAATGAAAAACTGTTTTTT.

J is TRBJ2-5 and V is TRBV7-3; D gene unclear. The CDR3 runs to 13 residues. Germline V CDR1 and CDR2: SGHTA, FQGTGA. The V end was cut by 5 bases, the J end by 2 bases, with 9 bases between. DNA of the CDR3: TGTGCCAGCAGCCGAGGCGGACAAGAGACCCAGTACTTC. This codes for CASSRGGQETQYF.

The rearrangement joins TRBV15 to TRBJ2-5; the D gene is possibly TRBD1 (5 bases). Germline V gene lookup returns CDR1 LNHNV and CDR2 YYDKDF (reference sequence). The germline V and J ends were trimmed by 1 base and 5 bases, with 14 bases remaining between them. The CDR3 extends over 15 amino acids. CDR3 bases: TGTGCCACCAGCAGAGGGGAAGGGGCCTCGGAGACCCAGTACTTC. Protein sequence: CATSRGEGASETQYF.

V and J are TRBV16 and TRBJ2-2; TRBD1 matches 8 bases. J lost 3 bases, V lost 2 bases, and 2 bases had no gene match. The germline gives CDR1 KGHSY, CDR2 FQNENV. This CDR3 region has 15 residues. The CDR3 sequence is CASSQGTGDTGELFF. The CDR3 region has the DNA TGTGCCAGCAGCCAAGGGACAGGTGACACCGGGGAGCTGTTTTTT.